A single sample gave rise to the 26 T cell receptor beta chains below, sequenced in a study of human T cells and chemical hapten exposure. Specified time point: patch test 1, 2 weeks after DPC sensitization. Treatment defined: therapeutic diphenylcyclopropenone sensitization with weekly scalp DPC. TCRdb recomputed calls from the RACE reads with MiXCR, one row per CDR3 protein. The sample shows 350,000 or so distinct CDR3 sequences, approximately 6.3% of them seen only once. Sequences were derived from whole blood, sampled in connection with sensitization to the hapten diphenylcyclopropenone (DPC). The source of these receptors is a woman aged 18-29 years with alopecia areata. Some clones in this sample may be carry-over from other donors' samples.

This clonotype was seen many times. The genes are TRBV9 and TRBJ2-2; D not resolved. Germline V CDR1 and CDR2: SGDLS, YYNGEE. The CDR3 length is 17 residues. The germline V and J ends were trimmed by 0 bases and 5 bases, with 17 bases remaining between them. CDR3 sequence: CASSVDWDWGSTGELFF. CDR3 DNA sequence: TGTGCCAGCAGCGTAGATTGGGATTGGGGATCGACCGGGGAGCTGTTTTTT.

The J gene is TRBJ1-6, the V gene TRBV15, with TRBD1 matching over 7 bases. This CDR3 is built from 16 residues. Germline V gene lookup returns CDR1 LNHNV and CDR2 YYDKDF (reference sequence). V lost 1 base to trimming and J lost 10 bases; unmatched junction nucleotides: 10. CDR3 sequence: CATSRGKLTGVSPLHF. CDR3 DNA sequence: TGTGCCACCAGCAGAGGGAAACTTACAGGGGTATCACCCCTCCACTTT.

This clonotype was recorded many times. This chain uses TRBV11-1 with TRBJ2-3; TRBD2 aligns across 9 bases. This CDR3 is 14 amino acids long. Losses at the gene ends were 3 bases for V and 5 bases for J; bases not matched to a gene: 3. Germline lookup yields CDR1 SGHAT and CDR2 FQDESV (reference sequence). The CDR3 loop reads CASSFSGGQDTQYF. The CDR3 DNA follows: TGTGCCAGCAGCTTTAGCGGGGGCCAAGATACGCAGTATTTT.

This clonotype turned up a few times. This sequence joins TRBV2 and TRBJ2-2; D uncertain. Germline CDR1 reads SNHLY; CDR2 reads FYNNEI. This CDR3 has 12 residues. Trimming pared 2 bases from V and 9 bases from J, leaving 7 bases between. This chain's CDR3 is CASSESSRELFF. The CDR3 nucleotides are TGTGCCAGCAGTGAATCCTCCCGGGAGCTGTTTTTT.

CDR3 sequence reads: CSARRQAEEKLFF. The CDR3 DNA reads as TGCAGTGCCCGGAGACAGGCTGAGGAAAAACTGTTTTTT. The chain is built from TRBV20-1 and TRBJ1-4; tentative D call: TRBD1 (6 bases). Trimming left V 6 bases short and J 8 bases short, with 16 bases between. Germline values: CDR1 DFQATT, CDR2 SNEGSKA (reference sequence). The CDR3 runs 13 residues.

This clonotype was found a few times. V and J are TRBV7-2 and TRBJ2-1; no definite D call. Germline values: CDR1 SGHTA, CDR2 FQGNSA. The CDR3 totals 12 residues. V was trimmed by 5 bases and J by 6 bases, leaving 8 bases between them. The CDR3 nucleotides are TGTGCCAGCAGCGTGCCTCCCAATGAGCAGTTCTTC. Its protein is CASSVPPNEQFF.

This clonotype was seen a few times. The chain recombines TRBV6-5 with TRBJ1-6; no definite D call. This CDR3 has 14 residues. CDR1 is MNHEY, CDR2 SVGAGI, per germline. Between the trimmed V and J ends, which lost 7 bases and 6 bases, there was a span of 13 bases. In nucleotides, the CDR3 is TGTGCCAGCAAGCGCTTGGGCGGTAATTCACCCCTCCACTTT. Translation gives CASKRLGGNSPLHF.

This clonotype was observed a few times. This rearrangement joins TRBV6-1 to TRBJ1-4, with D unresolved. Trimming cost V 2 bases and J 3 bases, with 7 bases left between them. The CDR3 totals 14 residues. Germline CDR1 MNHNS, CDR2 SASEGT. CDR3 in DNA: TGTGCCAGCAGTGAACGGGTGGCTAATGAAAAACTGTTTTTT. Its translation is CASSERVANEKLFF.

This clonotype was seen more than once but under ten times. The V and J genes are TRBV7-9 and TRBJ2-2, with 7 bases fitting TRBD2. Germline V gene lookup returns CDR1 SEHNR and CDR2 FQNEAQ (reference sequence). V gave up 6 bases and J gave up 4 bases; unmatched junction bases: 5. The CDR3 loop spans 14 amino acids. The CDR3: CASRRDYLTGELFF. The CDR3 region has the DNA TGTGCCAGCAGAAGGGACTATCTCACCGGGGAGCTGTTTTTT.

This clonotype appeared many times. The chain joins TRBV12-3 or TRBV12-4 to TRBJ2-7; D uncertain. V lost 5 bases, J lost 3 bases, and 20 bases lay in between. This CDR3 has 16 amino acids. The CDR3: CASSAVVGVESYEQYF. The CDR3 DNA follows: TGTGCCAGCAGTGCCGTTGTTGGGGTGGAAAGCTACGAGCAGTACTTC.

V gene TRBV5-4 combines with J gene TRBJ2-2; no definite D call. Germline assignment: CDR1 SGHNT and CDR2 YYREEE (reference sequence). Trimming shortened V by 1 base and J by 4 bases, and 11 bases separated the two germline ends. The CDR3 has 15 amino acids. In nucleotides, the CDR3 is TGTGCCAGCAGCTTGTACAGCTCGGTCACCGGGGAGCTGTTTTTT. Translated: CASSLYSSVTGELFF.

Ten or more counts support this clonotype. The chain recombines TRBV6-2 or TRBV6-3 with TRBJ2-3, with no clear D. Germline V lookup: CDR1 MNHEY, CDR2 SVGEGT. The V end lost 9 bases, the J end lost 0 bases, and 13 bases lay between the germline ends. This CDR3 is 14 amino acids long. In DNA form, the CDR3 reads TGTGCCAGTTCGGGCTTCCCTAGCACAGATACGCAGTATTTT. It encodes CASSGFPSTDTQYF.

V and J are TRBV4-2 and TRBJ2-6; D possibly corresponds to TRBD1 (5 bases). Per germline, CDR1 LGHNA and CDR2 YNFKEQ. The ends were cut back, 2 bases at V and 6 bases at J, with 23 bases in the middle. The CDR3 runs to 19 residues. As DNA, the CDR3 is TGTGCCAGCAGCCAACAAGTGGTCCTATACTCTGGGGCGGCCAACGTCCTGACTTTC. Amino acids: CASSQQVVLYSGAANVLTF.

This clonotype has a handful of counts. The chain employs TRBV20-1 and TRBJ1-4, with D uncertain. Germline V gives CDR1 DFQATT, CDR2 SNEGSKA (reference sequence). V lost 0 bases and J lost 8, with 16 bases in between. There are 15 residues in the CDR3. The CDR3 DNA reads as TGCAGTGCTAGAGAGCCCGCCACCCTGGGGGAAAAACTGTTTTTT. Its protein is CSAREPATLGEKLFF.

This clonotype was observed a handful of times. The chain has TRBV2 and TRBJ1-1; 8 bases agree with TRBD1. Germline V lookup: CDR1 SNHLY, CDR2 FYNNEI. CDR3 length: 15 residues. V trimming: 2 bases; J trimming: 0 bases; junction bases outside the gene matches: 2. This CDR3 reads CASSEQGAVNTEAFF. CDR3 nucleotides: TGTGCCAGCAGTGAACAGGGGGCGGTGAACACTGAAGCTTTCTTT.

This clonotype was seen repeatedly, ten times or more. The chain links TRBV5-6 to TRBJ2-7; D call uncertain. This CDR3 comprises 12 residues. Germline V gene data show CDR1 as SGHDT and CDR2 as YYEEEE. The ends were cut back, 2 bases at V and 5 bases at J, with 8 bases in the middle. CDR3 sequence reads: CASSFSRDEQYF. CDR3 DNA: TGTGCCAGCAGCTTTAGCCGGGACGAGCAGTACTTC.

V and J are TRBV29-1 and TRBJ2-3, with D hard to call. The CDR3 runs 14 residues. V shed 0 bases and J shed 2 bases, with 9 bases lying between them. Looked up from germline, CDR1 is SQVTM and CDR2 is ANQGSEA. The CDR3 spells CSVEDLVFTDTQYF. The CDR3, as DNA: TGCAGCGTTGAAGATCTAGTATTCACAGATACGCAGTATTTT.

V and J are TRBV20-1 and TRBJ1-5; D unclear. CDR1 DFQATT and CDR2 SNEGSKA come from the germline V gene (reference sequence). The V gene lost 2 bases and the J gene lost 1 base, with 12 bases spanning the gap. The CDR3 is made up of 15 amino acids. CDR3: CSARQAGISNQPQHF. DNA for the CDR3: TGCAGTGCTAGACAGGCAGGCATCAGCAATCAGCCCCAGCATTTT.

The chain recombines TRBV12-3 or TRBV12-4 with TRBJ2-7; a possible D gene is TRBD1 (6 bases). The CDR3 has 12 residues. The V end lost 8 bases, the J end lost 3 bases, and 11 bases lay between the germline ends. The CDR3 loop is CASRDTYYEQYF. The CDR3 nucleotides are TGTGCCAGCCGGGACACGTACTACGAGCAGTACTTC.

This clonotype occurred many times. The V and J genes are TRBV29-1 and TRBJ1-1, with 9 bases lining up with TRBD1. This CDR3 has 14 residues. The germline CDR1 and CDR2 sequences are SQVTM and ANQGSEA. J lost 0 bases, V lost 6 bases, and 5 bases had no gene match. CDR3 bases: TGCAGCGTGGACAGGGGAGGGATGAACACTGAAGCTTTCTTT. Translation gives CSVDRGGMNTEAFF.

A remark on this clonotype: This may be a read error: a much more frequent sequence differs by one nucleotide. The V call is TRBV3-1, the J call TRBJ1-2, with D unclear. The CDR3 consists of 14 residues. In germline, CDR1 is LGHDT, CDR2 YNNKEL (reference sequence). This CDR3 reads CVSSQTPGNYGYTF. Here the CDR3 DNA reads TGTGTCAGCAGCCAAACTCCAGGAAACTATGGCTACACCTTC.

This clonotype showed up many times. CDR3 protein: CASSRDRAGQPQHF. Written as DNA, the CDR3 is TGTGCCAGCAGTCGAGACAGGGCGGGCCAGCCCCAGCATTTT. This chain links TRBV12-3 or TRBV12-4 with TRBJ1-5, with 7 bases that match TRBD1. CDR3 length equals 14 residues. V lost 5 bases and J lost 7; bases outside the gene matches: 8.

This clonotype was seen many times. The chain couples TRBV7-6 to TRBJ2-1; TRBD2 is a possible D gene (6 bases). The V gene's germline CDR1 is SGHVS and CDR2 FNYEAQ. The CDR3 runs 14 residues. Trimming pared 4 bases from V and 5 bases from J, leaving 12 bases between. CDR3 region: CASSWDWTNNEQFF. The CDR3 DNA follows: TGTGCCAGCAGCTGGGACTGGACTAACAATGAGCAGTTCTTC.

A few counts support this clonotype. The chain recombines TRBV24-1 with TRBJ2-1; D is ambiguous. CDR3 size: 17 residues. Trimming pared 2 bases from V and 0 bases from J, leaving 13 bases between. Germline values: CDR1 KGHDR, CDR2 SFDVKD. CDR3 coding DNA: TGTGCCACCAGTGATTCCCTCATTTTTAGCTCCTACAATGAGCAGTTCTTC. It specifies CATSDSLIFSSYNEQFF.

This chain connects TRBV5-1 to TRBJ2-5, with D tentatively TRBD1 (5 bases). Trimming removed 0 bases at V and 5 bases at J, with 23 bases between. This CDR3 is built from 18 residues. Per germline, CDR1 SGHRS and CDR2 YFSETQ. The CDR3 protein is CASSLGIYLAGLSETQYF. In DNA form, the CDR3 reads TGCGCCAGCAGCTTGGGAATTTATTTGGCAGGGTTATCGGAGACCCAGTACTTC.

This clonotype came up a few times. This chain connects TRBV14 to TRBJ1-2; TRBD1 matches at 8 bases. This CDR3 region has 14 residues. Germline V CDR1 and CDR2: SGHDN, FVKESK. With 4 bases clipped from V and 9 bases from J, the junction kept 10 bases outside the gene matches. This chain's CDR3 is CASSPPDRVMRYTF. The CDR3 DNA is TGTGCCAGCAGCCCCCCGGACAGGGTCATGCGCTACACCTTC.